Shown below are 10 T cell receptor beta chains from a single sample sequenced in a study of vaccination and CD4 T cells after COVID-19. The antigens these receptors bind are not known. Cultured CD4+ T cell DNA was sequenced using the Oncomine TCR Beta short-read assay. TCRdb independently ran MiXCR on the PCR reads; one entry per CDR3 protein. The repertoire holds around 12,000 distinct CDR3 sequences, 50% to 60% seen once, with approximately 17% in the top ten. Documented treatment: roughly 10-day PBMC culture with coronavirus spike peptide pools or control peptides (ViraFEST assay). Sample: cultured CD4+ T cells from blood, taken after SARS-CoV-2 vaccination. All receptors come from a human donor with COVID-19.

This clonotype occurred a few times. In DNA form, the CDR3 reads TGTGCCACCAGTGACCCCGGGACAGGGGGAGAGACCCAGTACTTC. It yields the protein CATSDPGTGGETQYF. The rearrangement links TRBV24-1 to TRBJ2-5; 11 bases fit TRBD1. From germline, CDR1 is KGHDR and CDR2 SFDVKD. The CDR3 runs 15 residues. The trim removed 4 bases at V and 4 bases at J, leaving 4 bases unmatched.

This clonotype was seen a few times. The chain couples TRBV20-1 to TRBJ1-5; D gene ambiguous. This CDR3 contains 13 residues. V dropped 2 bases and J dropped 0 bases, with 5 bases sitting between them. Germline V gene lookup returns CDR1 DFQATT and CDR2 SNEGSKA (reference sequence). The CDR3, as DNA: TGCAGTGCTAGACAAGGTAGCAATCAGCCCCAGCATTTT. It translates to CSARQGSNQPQHF.

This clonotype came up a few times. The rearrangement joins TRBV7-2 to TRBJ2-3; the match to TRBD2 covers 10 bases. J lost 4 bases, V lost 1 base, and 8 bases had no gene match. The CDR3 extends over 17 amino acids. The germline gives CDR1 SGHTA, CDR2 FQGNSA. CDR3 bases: TGTGCCAGCAGCTTAGTGAGGGCTAGCGGGGGCCCAGATACGCAGTATTTT. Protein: CASSLVRASGGPDTQYF.

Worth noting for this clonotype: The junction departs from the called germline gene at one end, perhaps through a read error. Here the CDR3 DNA reads TGTGCCAGCAGCTTAGGAGCGGGGGGCCTCTTC. Translating it yields CASSLGAGGLF. The chain joins TRBV7-2 to TRBJ2-1, with TRBD2 matching 9 bases. Germline assignment: CDR1 SGHTA and CDR2 FQGNSA. The CDR3 contains 11 residues.

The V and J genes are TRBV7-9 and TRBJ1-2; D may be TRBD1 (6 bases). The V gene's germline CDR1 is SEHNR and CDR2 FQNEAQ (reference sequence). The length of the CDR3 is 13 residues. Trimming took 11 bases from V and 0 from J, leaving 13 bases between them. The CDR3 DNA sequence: TGTGCCGGGGGGCGGGAAGCTAACTATGGCTACACCTTC. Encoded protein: CAGGREANYGYTF.

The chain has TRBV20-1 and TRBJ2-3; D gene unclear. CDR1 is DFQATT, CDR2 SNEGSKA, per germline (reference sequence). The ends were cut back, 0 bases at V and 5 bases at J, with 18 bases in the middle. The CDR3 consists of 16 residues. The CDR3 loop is CSARDPLWRGGDTQYF. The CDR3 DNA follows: TGCAGTGCTAGAGACCCCCTTTGGAGAGGTGGAGATACGCAGTATTTT.

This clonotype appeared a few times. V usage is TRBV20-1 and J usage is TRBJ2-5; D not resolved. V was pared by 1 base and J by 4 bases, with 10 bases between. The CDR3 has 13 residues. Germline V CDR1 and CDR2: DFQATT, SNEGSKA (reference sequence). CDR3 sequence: CSARVLSAETQYF. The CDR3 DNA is TGCAGTGCTAGAGTACTATCGGCAGAGACCCAGTACTTC.

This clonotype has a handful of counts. The CDR3 reads CASSFAGDRSNSPLHF. CDR3 nucleotides: TGTGCCAGCAGCTTCGCCGGGGACCGCTCCAATTCACCCCTCCACTTT. The chain links TRBV5-4 to TRBJ1-6; D possibly corresponds to TRBD1 (5 bases). CDR1 and CDR2 (germline): SGHNT, YYREEE (reference sequence). V was cut by 2 bases and J by 7 bases, with 16 bases left in between. This CDR3 spans 16 amino acids.

The CDR3 nucleotides are TGTGCCAGCAGCCAAAGTGGCAGGCATCAAGAGACCCAGTACTTC. It specifies CASSQSGRHQETQYF. The rearrangement links TRBV14 to TRBJ2-5; D is uncertain. The CDR3 covers 15 residues. Germline CDR1 SGHDN, CDR2 FVKESK. V was pared by 2 bases and J by 2 bases, with 12 bases between.

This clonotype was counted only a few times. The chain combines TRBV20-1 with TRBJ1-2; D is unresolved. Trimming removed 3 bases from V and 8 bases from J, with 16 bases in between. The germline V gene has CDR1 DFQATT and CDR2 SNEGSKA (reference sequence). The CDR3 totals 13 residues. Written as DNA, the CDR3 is TGCAGTGCTAGTGGGGAGGGCAAATGGGGCTACACCTTC. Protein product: CSASGEGKWGYTF.